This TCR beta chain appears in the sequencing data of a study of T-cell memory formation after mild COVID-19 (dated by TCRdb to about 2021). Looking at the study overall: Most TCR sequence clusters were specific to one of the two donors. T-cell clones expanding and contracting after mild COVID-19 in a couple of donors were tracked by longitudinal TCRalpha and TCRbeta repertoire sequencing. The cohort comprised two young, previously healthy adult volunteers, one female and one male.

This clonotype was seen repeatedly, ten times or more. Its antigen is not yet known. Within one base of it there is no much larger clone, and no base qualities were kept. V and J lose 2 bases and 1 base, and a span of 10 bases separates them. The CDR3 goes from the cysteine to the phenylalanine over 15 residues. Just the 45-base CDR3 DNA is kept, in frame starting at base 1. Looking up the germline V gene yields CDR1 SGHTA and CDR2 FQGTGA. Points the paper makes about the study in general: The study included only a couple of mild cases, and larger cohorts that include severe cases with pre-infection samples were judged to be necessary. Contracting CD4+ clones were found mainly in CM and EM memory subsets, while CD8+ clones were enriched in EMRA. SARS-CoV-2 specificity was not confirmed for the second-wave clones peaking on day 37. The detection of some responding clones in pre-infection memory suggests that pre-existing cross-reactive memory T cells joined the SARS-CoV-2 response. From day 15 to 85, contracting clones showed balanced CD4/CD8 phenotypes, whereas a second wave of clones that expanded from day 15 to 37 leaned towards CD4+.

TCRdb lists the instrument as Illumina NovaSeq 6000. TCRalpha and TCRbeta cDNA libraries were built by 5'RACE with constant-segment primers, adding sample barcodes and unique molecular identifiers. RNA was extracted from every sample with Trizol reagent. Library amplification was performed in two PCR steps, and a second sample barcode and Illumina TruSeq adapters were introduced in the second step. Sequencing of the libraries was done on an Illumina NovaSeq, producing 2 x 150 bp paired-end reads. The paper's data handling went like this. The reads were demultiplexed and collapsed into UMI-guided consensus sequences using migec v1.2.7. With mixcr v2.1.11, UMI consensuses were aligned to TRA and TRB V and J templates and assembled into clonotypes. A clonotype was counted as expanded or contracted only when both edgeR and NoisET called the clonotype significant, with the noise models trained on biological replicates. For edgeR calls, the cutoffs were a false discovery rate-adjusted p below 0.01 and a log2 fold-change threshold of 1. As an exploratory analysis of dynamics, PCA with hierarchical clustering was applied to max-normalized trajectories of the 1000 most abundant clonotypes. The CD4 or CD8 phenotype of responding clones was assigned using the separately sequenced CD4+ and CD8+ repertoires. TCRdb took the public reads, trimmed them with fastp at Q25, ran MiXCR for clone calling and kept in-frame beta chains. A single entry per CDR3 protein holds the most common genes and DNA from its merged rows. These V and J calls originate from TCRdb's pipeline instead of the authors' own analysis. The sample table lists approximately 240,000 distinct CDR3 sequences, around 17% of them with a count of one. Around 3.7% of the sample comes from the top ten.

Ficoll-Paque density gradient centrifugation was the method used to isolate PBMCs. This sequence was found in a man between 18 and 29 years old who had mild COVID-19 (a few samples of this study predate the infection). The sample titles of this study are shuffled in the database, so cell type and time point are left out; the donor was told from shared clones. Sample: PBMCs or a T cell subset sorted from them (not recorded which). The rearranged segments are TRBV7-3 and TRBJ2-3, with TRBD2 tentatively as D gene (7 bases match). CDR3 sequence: CASSLYGGRTDTQYF. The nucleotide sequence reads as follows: TGTGCCAGCAGCTTATACGGGGGGCGCACAGATACGCAGTATTTT.